These 20 T cell receptor beta chains share one sample of origin, sequenced in a study of blood T cells in healthy people across ages. Combining a sample-barcoded 5' primer with a J-beta primer mix, a second PCR ran for roughly 7 to 12 cycles. TCRdb independently ran MiXCR on the 5' RACE reads; one entry per CDR3 protein. The sample yields 600,000 to 1,000,000 distinct CDR3 sequences, 20% to 25% seen once. These data were also filed under a second study, of T cells of mothers and their children.

Input material: blood. These receptors all come from a boy aged 5-17 years in good health.

As to this clonotype: The junction shows a germline mismatch at one end, possibly a read error. The chain recombines TRBV7-9 with TRBJ1-4; no clear D gene. Germline V CDR1 and CDR2: SEHNR, FQNEAQ (reference sequence). This CDR3 comprises 16 residues. The CDR3 protein is CSSSFSGPIANEKLFF. DNA for the CDR3: TGTTCCAGCAGCTTCAGTGGCCCGATTGCTAATGAAAAACTGTTTTTT.

This sequence joins TRBV20-1 and TRBJ2-6; D unresolved. V was cut by 5 bases and J by 4 bases, with 9 bases left in between. CDR3 length: 13 residues. The germline gives CDR1 DFQATT, CDR2 SNEGSKA (reference sequence). The DNA for the CDR3 is TGCAGTGCTGATGAAAGGGGGGCCAACGTCCTGACTTTC. It yields the protein CSADERGANVLTF.

This clonotype occurred a few times. The chain carries TRBV6-6 and TRBJ2-5; D is unresolved. The V gene's germline CDR1 is MNHNY and CDR2 SVGAGI (reference sequence). Trimming removed 0 bases from V and 4 bases from J, with 15 bases in between. CDR3 size: 16 residues. The CDR3 reads CASSYSQKGTRETQYF. The DNA for the CDR3 is TGTGCCAGCAGTTACTCTCAAAAGGGTACCAGAGAGACCCAGTACTTC.

The rearrangement joins TRBV10-3 to TRBJ2-1; D tentatively fits TRBD1 or TRBD2 (6 bases each). This CDR3 contains 14 residues. Trimming cost V 7 bases and J 8 bases, with 18 bases left between them. CDR1 and CDR2 (germline): ENHRY, SYGVKD. As DNA, the CDR3 is TGTGCCATCACCGGCGGGGACACGACGGATGAGCAGTTCTTC. Residues: CAITGGDTTDEQFF.

This clonotype was seen a few times. This rearrangement joins TRBV7-2 to TRBJ2-1, with 7 bases fitting TRBD1. The germline V gene encodes CDR1 SGHTA and CDR2 FQGNSA. CDR3 size: 16 residues. V trimming: 0 bases; J trimming: 4 bases; junction bases outside the gene matches: 6. The CDR3 reads CASSLALGTAYNEQFF. The DNA of the CDR3 is TGTGCCAGCAGCTTAGCGCTAGGGACAGCTTACAATGAGCAGTTCTTC.

The V and J genes are TRBV7-6 and TRBJ2-5, with D tentatively TRBD2 (5 bases). Trimming took off 5 bases at V and 1 base at J, with 20 bases between the two ends. The CDR3 sequence is 17 residues long. CDR1 is SGHVS and CDR2 is FNYEAQ in the germline V gene. The CDR3 DNA reads TGTGCCAGCAGCGGAGGCGGTTCTGGTAGTTTCCAAGAGACCCAGTACTTC. It is translated as CASSGGGSGSFQETQYF.

This clonotype has a handful of counts. The J gene is TRBJ1-1, the V gene TRBV5-1; maybe TRBD1 (6 bases). Trimming cost V 0 bases and J 3 bases, with 12 bases left between them. The germline gives CDR1 SGHRS, CDR2 YFSETQ. The CDR3 spans 15 residues. CDR3 residues: CASSLVGGEYTEAFF. CDR3 DNA sequence: TGCGCCAGCAGCTTGGTGGGGGGCGAGTACACTGAAGCTTTCTTT. Complete variable domain (other parts from reference TRBV5-1 and TRBJ1-1): KAGVTQTPRYLIKTRGQQVTLSCSPISGHRSVSWYQQTPGQGLQFLFEYFSETQRNKGNFPGRFSGRQFSNSRSEMNVSTLELGDSALYLCASSLVGGEYTEAFFGQGTRLTVV.

The chain carries TRBV20-1 and TRBJ2-1; 12 nucleotides agree with TRBD2. The CDR3 is 15 amino acids. CDR1 is DFQATT and CDR2 is SNEGSKA in the germline V gene (reference sequence). V shed 6 bases and J 8 bases; nucleotides not matched to a gene: 11. The DNA for the CDR3 is TGCAGTGCCCCCCAGACTAGCGGGAGACTGGATGAGCAGTTCTTC. It encodes CSAPQTSGRLDEQFF.

CDR3: CASSQDLGLAGANSGANVLTF. For the CDR3, the DNA is TGTGCCAGCAGCCAAGATCTTGGACTAGCGGGGGCTAACTCTGGGGCCAACGTCCTGACTTTC. The V call is TRBV3-1, the J call TRBJ2-6, with 13 bases identical to TRBD2. The V gene's germline CDR1 is LGHDT and CDR2 YNNKEL (reference sequence). The CDR3 has 21 residues. J gave up 0 bases and V 0 bases, and 8 bases lay outside the gene matches.

The rearrangement links TRBV29-1 to TRBJ2-3; TRBD2 matches 13 bases. J lost 2 bases, V lost 6 bases, and 2 bases had no gene match. CDR1 is SQVTM, CDR2 ANQGSEA, per germline. This CDR3 contains 14 residues. CDR3 bases: TGCAGCGTAACTAGCGGGAGGGCCACAGATACGCAGTATTTT. It specifies CSVTSGRATDTQYF.

J is TRBJ2-5 and V is TRBV5-1; no clear D. Near its end, the DNA agrees better with TRBJ2-7, so the J call may be wrong. This CDR3 contains 14 residues. The germline gives CDR1 SGHRS, CDR2 YFSETQ. CDR3 sequence reads: CASSLARNNHEQYF. The CDR3 region has the DNA TGCGCCAGCAGCTTGGCCAGGAATAATCACGAGCAGTACTTC.

The V call is TRBV12-3 or TRBV12-4, the J call TRBJ2-7; the match to TRBD2 covers 8 bases. The CDR3 runs to 17 residues. Trimming cost V 5 bases and J 5 bases; bases outside gene matches: 17. For the CDR3, the DNA is TGTGCCAGCAGTCCCTTGGAGGGACTAGAAGTCGTCCACGAGCAGTACTTC. Translated, it gives CASSPLEGLEVVHEQYF.

The chain carries TRBV28 and TRBJ2-6; possible D gene TRBD2, 6 bases. This CDR3 comprises 16 residues. Looked up from germline, CDR1 is MDHEN and CDR2 is SYDVKM. V dropped 8 bases and J dropped 1 base, with 15 bases sitting between them. CDR3 region: CASLAEGQSGANVLTF. The CDR3, as DNA: TGTGCCAGCTTAGCGGAGGGGCAGTCTGGGGCCAACGTCCTGACTTTC.

This clonotype was observed a few times. The V and J genes are TRBV29-1 and TRBJ1-1; possibly TRBD1 for D (5 bases). V was shortened by 0 bases and J by 2 bases, with 10 bases between the two germline ends. The V gene's germline CDR1 is SQVTM and CDR2 ANQGSEA. The CDR3 consists of 14 residues. The CDR3 DNA sequence: TGCAGCGTTGAAGAGCGTGGGGGAAACACTGAAGCTTTCTTT. Amino acid sequence: CSVEERGGNTEAFF.

The CDR3 DNA follows: TGCGCCAGCAGCCAAGAACTCGGGGACAGGGTATACAATGAGCAGTTCTTC. Protein: CASSQELGDRVYNEQFF. The chain combines TRBV4-3 with TRBJ2-1; the match to TRBD1 covers 9 bases. The CDR3 runs to 17 residues. V lost 0 bases to trimming and J lost 4 bases; unmatched junction nucleotides: 7. Germline values: CDR1 LGHNA, CDR2 YSLEER.

The gene calls are TRBV5-1 and TRBJ1-1, with D perhaps TRBD1 (5 bases). The CDR3 spans 14 residues. Germline CDR1 reads SGHRS; CDR2 reads YFSETQ. The germline V and J ends were trimmed by 2 bases and 1 base, with 9 bases remaining between them. DNA for the CDR3: TGCGCCAGCAGCTTCTCCGGGGCGAACACTGAAGCTTTCTTT. As protein: CASSFSGANTEAFF.

This clonotype was seen a handful of times. The gene calls are TRBV6-2 or TRBV6-3 and TRBJ1-1; no definite D call. V was clipped by 4 bases and J by 6 bases, with 15 bases between them. Germline loops: CDR1 MNHEY, CDR2 SVGEGT. The CDR3 is made up of 14 amino acids. CDR3: CASSFMVEGAEAFF. CDR3 nucleotides: TGTGCCAGCAGTTTCATGGTTGAGGGAGCTGAAGCTTTCTTT.

This clonotype appeared a few times. This chain joins TRBV6-1 and TRBJ2-5, with TRBD2 identical over 8 bases. V was pared by 6 bases and J by 9 bases, with 21 bases of the junction left unmatched. Germline loops: CDR1 MNHNS, CDR2 SASEGT. The CDR3 runs to 17 residues. CDR3 protein: CASSPFGGGGSMTAQYF. As DNA, the CDR3 is TGTGCCAGCAGCCCTTTCGGGGGGGGAGGATCCATGACGGCCCAGTACTTC.

The chain recombines TRBV7-9 with TRBJ1-1, with a weak D call TRBD1 (5 bases). The V and J ends lost 4 bases and 6 bases respectively, with 21 bases between them. The germline V gene encodes CDR1 SEHNR and CDR2 FQNEAQ (reference sequence). CDR3 length: 16 residues. This chain's CDR3 is CASSSGGKGLYAEAFF. The CDR3 nucleotides are TGTGCCAGCAGCTCCGGGGGTAAGGGACTATATGCTGAAGCTTTCTTT.

This clonotype was picked up a small number of times. V is TRBV28 and J is TRBJ2-7; 10 positions agree with TRBD2. Germline values: CDR1 MDHEN, CDR2 SYDVKM. The CDR3 runs 15 residues. V trimming: 7 bases; J trimming: 5 bases; junction bases outside the gene matches: 11. CDR3 nucleotide sequence: TGTGCCAGCACCAAACGGTTCGGGACTAGCGACGAGCAGTACTTC. It yields the protein CASTKRFGTSDEQYF.